This record concerns one TCR beta chain sequence. These data come from a study of blood T cell repertoires in COVID-19. Study as a whole: Acute-phase and convalescent COVID-19 samples originated in the United States, Italy and Spain.

Looked up from germline, CDR1 is SGHRS and CDR2 is YFSETQ. CDR3 length: 17 residues. Trimming shortened V by 0 bases and J by 4 bases, and 17 bases separated the two germline ends. Some clones are missing from TCRdb's copy, which holds only in-frame ones; the method was immunoSEQ multiplex PCR. Among around 130,000 clones listed, around 78% were seen once. The clonotype was recovered from a human donor in a cohort sampled during active COVID-19. The sample taken for sequencing was peripheral blood. The chain carries TRBV5-1 and TRBJ1-5; no clear D. CDR3 nucleotides: TGCGCCAGCAGCTTGGGGGATGGAGGGATAGGTAATCAGCCCCAGCATTTT. Protein sequence: CASSLGDGGIGNQPQHF.